Presented here are 19 T cell receptor beta chains from one specimen sequenced in a study of shared clonotypes between healthy human individuals. The data were produced by immunoSEQ multiplex PCR, yet TCRdb's version contains in-frame clones alone and is incomplete. The repertoire includes under 1,100,000 clones, under 80% of them detected once, and roughly 1.4% sits in the top ten. Sequenced input: memory CD4+ T cells sorted from blood. Subset meaning: CD45RA-negative fraction. The origin of the receptors is a man younger than 35 in good health.

This clone was observed at least ten times. This rearrangement joins TRBV9 to TRBJ2-1; 9 bases are a match to TRBD2. The CDR3 has 14 residues. J gave up 7 bases and V 2 bases, and 4 bases lay outside the gene matches. Germline-derived CDR1 and CDR2 are SGDLS and YYNGEE. Here the CDR3 reads CASSVGLAWNEQFF. The CDR3 DNA reads as TGTGCCAGCAGCGTCGGACTAGCGTGGAATGAGCAGTTCTTC.

The CDR3 coding sequence is TGTGCCACCAGCAGGCGGAGCAGGGCCACTGAAGCTTTCTTT. This sequence encodes CATSRRSRATEAFF. V usage is TRBV15 and J usage is TRBJ1-1; D is possibly TRBD1 (5 bases). Germline-derived CDR1 and CDR2 are LNHNV and YYDKDF (reference sequence). This CDR3 spans 14 amino acids. The V gene lost 3 bases and the J gene lost 4 bases, with 12 bases spanning the gap.

V usage is TRBV30 and J usage is TRBJ2-3; 9 nucleotides line up with TRBD2. In germline, CDR1 is GTSNPN, CDR2 SVGIG (reference sequence). The V gene end was trimmed by 5 bases and the J gene end by 2 bases; junction bases not matched to a gene: 8. The CDR3 length is 15 residues. Here the CDR3 reads CAWAQGGGATDTQYF. The CDR3 DNA follows: TGTGCCTGGGCCCAGGGCGGGGGGGCCACAGATACGCAGTATTTT.

Here the CDR3 DNA reads TGTGCCTGGAGTCCATTGGGACAGACTTACTACGAGCAGTACTTC. This sequence encodes CAWSPLGQTYYEQYF. The chain uses TRBV30 and TRBJ2-5; 7 nucleotides agree with TRBD1. The J call may be mistaken, given a closer DNA end match to TRBJ2-7. This CDR3 spans 15 amino acids. Per germline, CDR1 GTSNPN and CDR2 SVGIG (reference sequence).

In this sample, this clone turned up once. The chain joins TRBV7-2 to TRBJ2-7, with D possibly called TRBD1 or TRBD2 (5 bases each). CDR1 and CDR2 (germline): SGHTA, FQGNSA. The CDR3 has 14 residues. V was pared by 5 bases and J by 3 bases, with 14 bases between. CDR3 coding DNA: TGTGCCAGCAGCAGATCCGAGGGGAGCTACGAGCAGTACTTC. Translation gives CASSRSEGSYEQYF.

Turning to this clone: The same CDR3 arises from other DNA sequences in this sample as well. The CDR3 DNA sequence: TGCGCCAGCAGCTTGGTGGGACTAGCGAGCACAGATACGCAGTATTTT. Translation gives CASSLVGLASTDTQYF. This sequence joins TRBV5-1 and TRBJ2-3, with 10 bases aligning to TRBD2. The CDR3 loop spans 16 amino acids. J gave up 0 bases and V 0 bases, and 1 base lay outside the gene matches. Per the germline V gene, CDR1 is SGHRS and CDR2 is YFSETQ.

The V gene is TRBV28, the J gene TRBJ1-3; D is undetermined. V was trimmed by 8 bases and J by 0 bases, leaving 8 bases between them. Germline V lookup: CDR1 MDHEN, CDR2 SYDVKM. The CDR3 loop spans 13 amino acids. CDR3 region: CASVGFSGNTIYF. CDR3 nucleotides: TGTGCCAGCGTTGGATTCTCTGGAAACACCATATATTTT.

The CDR3 is CASSQGADLTGELFF. The CDR3 region has the DNA TGCGCCAGCAGCCAAGGGGCTGACCTCACCGGGGAGCTGTTTTTT. The rearrangement links TRBV4-3 to TRBJ2-2; D is uncertain. There are 15 residues in the CDR3. Germline lookup yields CDR1 LGHNA and CDR2 YSLEER. Trimming stripped 1 base from V and 4 bases from J, with 10 bases between.

The chain combines TRBV4-1 with TRBJ1-5; D ambiguous. This CDR3 contains 14 residues. V lost 1 base, J lost 4 bases, and 8 bases lay in between. The germline gives CDR1 MGHRA, CDR2 YSYEKL. CDR3 DNA: TGCGCCAGCAGCCAAGTTGGAGGAAATCAGCCCCAGCATTTT. This gives the protein CASSQVGGNQPQHF.

This rearrangement joins TRBV7-2 to TRBJ1-1; D may be TRBD1 (6 bases). Trimming took 6 bases from V and 1 from J, leaving 15 bases between them. There are 15 residues in the CDR3. Germline CDR1 is SGHTA and CDR2 is FQGNSA. The CDR3 spells CASSWLQGGNTEAFF. The CDR3 nucleotides are TGTGCCAGCAGTTGGTTACAGGGCGGGAACACTGAAGCTTTCTTT.

This clone has more than one count but fewer than ten. V and J are TRBV7-9 and TRBJ1-4; D remains ambiguous. Trimming removed 1 base from V and 8 bases from J, with 11 bases in between. There are 14 residues in the CDR3. Germline values: CDR1 SEHNR, CDR2 FQNEAQ (reference sequence). The CDR3 here is CASSLGKVGEKLFF. CDR3 DNA sequence: TGTGCCAGCAGCTTAGGGAAGGTCGGCGAAAAACTGTTTTTT.

The CDR3 region has the DNA TGCGCCAGCAGTCGGGACAGGGGAGGCGGGGAGCTGTTTTTT. It translates to CASSRDRGGGELFF. This chain connects TRBV5-1 to TRBJ2-2; 10 bases are shared with TRBD1. After removal of 5 bases from V and 7 bases from J, the junction contained 5 bases not matched to a gene. CDR3 length equals 14 residues. Germline V gene lookup returns CDR1 SGHRS and CDR2 YFSETQ.

This clone was picked up one time. The rearrangement links TRBV10-3 to TRBJ1-2; 7 bases map to TRBD1. Germline loops: CDR1 ENHRY, CDR2 SYGVKD. J was trimmed by 6 bases and V by 5 bases; bases with no gene match: 9. This CDR3 is 14 amino acids long. The CDR3 here is CAISYSGTANGYTF. CDR3 in DNA: TGTGCCATCAGTTACTCCGGGACAGCTAATGGCTACACCTTC.

The chain joins TRBV11-2 to TRBJ2-6; unclear D gene. Germline CDR1 SGHAT, CDR2 FQNNGV. V was trimmed by 5 bases and J by 1 base, leaving 6 bases between them. The CDR3 is 14 amino acids. CDR3 DNA sequence: TGTGCCAGCAGCGTCGGTTCTGGGGCCAACGTCCTGACTTTC. Translating gives CASSVGSGANVLTF.

This chain joins TRBV23-1 and TRBJ1-1; 8 nucleotides match TRBD1. TRBV23-1 is an ORF, and what it does is uncertain. The CDR3 has 18 amino acids. Trimming cost V 0 bases and J 2 bases; bases outside gene matches: 11. The CDR3 DNA is TGCGCCAGCAGTCAATCCCCCAAGGCGACAGGGGAAAACACTGAAGCTTTCTTT. Amino acids: CASSQSPKATGENTEAFF.

The chain employs TRBV5-1 and TRBJ2-2; D gene uncertain. Deletions cut 4 bases from V and 6 bases from J, with 10 bases between. Germline V CDR1 and CDR2: SGHRS, YFSETQ. The CDR3 spans 13 residues. The chain's CDR3 is CASSVPRPGELFF. CDR3 nucleotide sequence: TGCGCCAGCAGCGTCCCGAGACCCGGGGAGCTGTTTTTT.

The rearrangement uses TRBV7-2 and TRBJ2-7; D assignment may be TRBD1 or TRBD2 (5 bases each). The V end was cut by 1 base, the J end by 0 bases, with 10 bases between. The CDR3 loop spans 15 amino acids. CDR1 is SGHTA, CDR2 FQGNSA, per germline. The CDR3 DNA reads TGTGCCAGCAGCTTAGGCCAGGGACCCTCCTACGAGCAGTACTTC. As protein: CASSLGQGPSYEQYF.

This chain connects TRBV7-2 to TRBJ2-7; D may correspond to TRBD1 or TRBD2 (5 bases each). V lost 1 base and J 2 bases, leaving 12 bases between the germline ends. The germline V gene has CDR1 SGHTA and CDR2 FQGNSA. There are 15 residues in the CDR3. CDR3 bases: TGTGCCAGCAGCTTAGGAGGGGACGGAACCTACGAGCAGTACTTC. This gives the protein CASSLGGDGTYEQYF.

The V gene is TRBV30, the J gene TRBJ2-5; a weak D match, TRBD2 (5 bases). With 2 bases removed from V and 2 bases from J, the gap between germline ends came to 9 bases. Per germline, CDR1 GTSNPN and CDR2 SVGIG (reference sequence). The CDR3 covers 13 residues. Here the CDR3 reads CAWSNGKQETQYF. The CDR3 DNA sequence: TGTGCCTGGAGTAACGGGAAACAAGAGACCCAGTACTTC. The variable domain in full, completed from reference TRBV30 and TRBJ2-5, reads SQTIHQWPATLVQPVGSPLSLECTVEGTSNPNLYWYRQAAGRGLQLLFYSVGIGQISSEVPQNLSASRPQDRQFILSSKKLLLSDSGFYLCAWSNGKQETQYFGPGTRLLVL.